The source of this T cell receptor beta chain is a study of control samples from healthy donors and cancer patients. Data came from immunoSEQ multiplex PCR; TCRdb stores just in-frame clones and leaves some out. The table includes around 100,000 clones, 80% to 90% detected once. This CDR3 contains 13 residues. The germline V gene has CDR1 MGHDK and CDR2 SYGVNS. V was clipped by 2 bases and J by 7 bases, with 11 bases between them. The TCR sequence derives from a man between 60 and 70 years old with lung cancer. The chain carries TRBV25-1 and TRBJ1-2; D unresolved. What was sequenced was PBMCs. The CDR3 DNA reads TGTGCCAGCAGTGAACTCCTCGGCGGTGGCTACACCTTC. It codes for CASSELLGGGYTF.